These T cell receptor beta chains were read from a single sample in a study of CD8+ T cells in alopecia areata. Produced via immunoSEQ multiplex PCR; TCRdb's table is partial and in-frame only. The repertoire has 150,000 or so clones, over 70% of them found once; the top ten carry more than 13%. The sequencing used CD8+ T cells sorted from blood, collected at week 0. Receptors were obtained from a human donor with alopecia areata. The CDR3 runs from the conserved cysteine through the conserved F or W. Clone size is given for some rows only: seen once, a few or many times, or a class if the clone is expanded.

j_call: TRBJ1-1; v_call: TRBV29-1; clone_size: NA; cdr3_aa: CSVDGRGRSTEAFF
j_call: TRBJ1-4; v_call: TRBV4-1; clone_size: NA; cdr3_aa: CASSSPEGSTNEKLFF
j_call: TRBJ1-2; v_call: TRBV29-1; clone_size: NA; cdr3_aa: CSVEGGAGPGYTF
j_call: TRBJ1-5; v_call: TRBV7-9; clone_size: NA; cdr3_aa: CASSLGRGPNQPQHF
j_call: TRBJ1-1; v_call: TRBV29-1; clone_size: NA; cdr3_aa: CSSSLPNRGSEAFF
j_call: NA; v_call: TRBV29-1; clone_size: few; cdr3_aa: CSVESTGGSFEQYF
j_call: TRBJ2-2; v_call: TRBV11-2; clone_size: once; cdr3_aa: CASSSLEELFF
j_call: TRBJ2-7; v_call: TRBV7-9; clone_size: NA; cdr3_aa: CASKGGGGAEQYF
j_call: TRBJ1-1; v_call: TRBV4-2; clone_size: once; cdr3_aa: CASSQEGSLNTEAFF
j_call: TRBJ2-7; v_call: TRBV27; clone_size: NA; cdr3_aa: CASSLSVQSEQYF
j_call: TRBJ2-3; v_call: TRBV5-4; clone_size: once; cdr3_aa: CASSHSGRSTDTQYF
j_call: TRBJ1-6; v_call: TRBV27; clone_size: NA; cdr3_aa: CASSTQGFAPLHF
j_call: TRBJ1-1; v_call: TRBV29-1; clone_size: NA; cdr3_aa: CSVGTNTEAFF
j_call: TRBJ2-7; v_call: TRBV5-1; clone_size: NA; cdr3_aa: CASSSRGPGTYEQYF
j_call: TRBJ2-7; v_call: TRBV27; clone_size: NA; cdr3_aa: CASSLVAGGPDEQYF
j_call: TRBJ1-2; v_call: TRBV6-1; clone_size: NA; cdr3_aa: CASSEAVTPRANYGYTF
j_call: TRBJ2-7; v_call: TRBV29-1; clone_size: NA; cdr3_aa: CSVDGGLDEQYF
j_call: TRBJ2-3; v_call: TRBV19; clone_size: NA; cdr3_aa: CASSITDTQYF
j_call: TRBJ2-7; v_call: TRBV27; clone_size: NA; cdr3_aa: CASRNSGAAQSHEQYF
j_call: TRBJ2-1; v_call: TRBV6-1; clone_size: NA; cdr3_aa: CASSEAQDYFFRNEQFF
j_call: TRBJ2-3; v_call: TRBV29-1; clone_size: NA; cdr3_aa: CSVELGTDTQYF
j_call: TRBJ2-7; v_call: TRBV4-1; clone_size: NA; cdr3_aa: CASSQDRGYEQYF
j_call: TRBJ2-3; v_call: TRBV29-1; clone_size: NA; cdr3_aa: CSALPLAGGTDTQYF
j_call: TRBJ2-1; v_call: TRBV6-5; clone_size: NA; cdr3_aa: CASALAVTSNEQFF
j_call: TRBJ1-6; v_call: TRBV27; clone_size: NA; cdr3_aa: CASSLSSNSPLHF
j_call: TRBJ2-3; v_call: TRBV6-5; clone_size: NA; cdr3_aa: CASSTGQGTDTQYF
j_call: TRBJ2-1; v_call: TRBV13; clone_size: few; cdr3_aa: CASSLLHIGEQFF
j_call: NA; v_call: TRBV29-1; clone_size: NA; cdr3_aa: CSVEDHEAASYEQYF
j_call: TRBJ2-7; v_call: TRBV6-5; clone_size: NA; cdr3_aa: CASSYRVAGGDEQYF
j_call: TRBJ2-3; v_call: TRBV2; clone_size: NA; cdr3_aa: CASSAVSGFVGSTDTQYF
j_call: TRBJ2-1; v_call: TRBV7-9; clone_size: once; cdr3_aa: CASSLGLGEQFF
j_call: TRBJ2-7; v_call: TRBV29-1; clone_size: NA; cdr3_aa: CSTLGLEPGEQYF
j_call: TRBJ2-1; v_call: TRBV19; clone_size: NA; cdr3_aa: CASSSFIPGLAGHEQFF
j_call: TRBJ1-5; v_call: TRBV5-4; clone_size: NA; cdr3_aa: CASSSDSTANQPQHF
j_call: TRBJ2-3; v_call: TRBV6-4; clone_size: NA; cdr3_aa: CASSGGGATDTQYF
j_call: TRBJ2-1; v_call: TRBV7-6; clone_size: NA; cdr3_aa: CASSPVPGLAGAGHEQFF
j_call: TRBJ1-1; v_call: TRBV9; clone_size: NA; cdr3_aa: CASSERTGPNTEAFF
j_call: NA; v_call: TRBV29-1; clone_size: NA; cdr3_aa: CSVTGQGAVYEQYF
j_call: TRBJ1-1; v_call: TRBV30; clone_size: NA; cdr3_aa: CAWKVGHTEAFF
j_call: TRBJ2-1; v_call: TRBV13; clone_size: NA; cdr3_aa: CASSILGTGRRDEQFF
j_call: TRBJ1-1; v_call: TRBV7-9; clone_size: NA; cdr3_aa: CASSHGQTEAFF